This T cell receptor beta chain is from a study of Tregs in tolerant kidney transplant recipients. Study outcomes and limitations: The most relevant donor-specific Treg TCRbeta repertoire apparently came from expansion with activated donor B cells.

Germline loops: CDR1 GTSNPN, CDR2 SVGIG (reference sequence). The V gene end was trimmed by 5 bases and the J gene end by 4 bases; junction bases not matched to a gene: 10. CDR3 length: 15 amino acids. For this clone: Its specificity is not known.

Some clones are missing from TCRdb's copy, which holds only in-frame ones; the method was immunoSEQ multiplex PCR. The sample yields about 240,000 clones, approximately 84% seen once. CD4+CD25+CD127- Tregs, CD4+CD25- non-Tregs, CD4 and CD8 cells were sorted. The rearrangement joins TRBV30 to TRBJ2-2, with TRBD1 matching over 7 bases. The TCR was taken from a human donor in good health. Sequenced: CD4+ T cells from blood. The DNA of the CDR3 is TGTGCCTGGGGCCCTGAGGGGGCGGGCACCGGGGAGCTGTTTTTT. This gives the protein CAWGPEGAGTGELFF.